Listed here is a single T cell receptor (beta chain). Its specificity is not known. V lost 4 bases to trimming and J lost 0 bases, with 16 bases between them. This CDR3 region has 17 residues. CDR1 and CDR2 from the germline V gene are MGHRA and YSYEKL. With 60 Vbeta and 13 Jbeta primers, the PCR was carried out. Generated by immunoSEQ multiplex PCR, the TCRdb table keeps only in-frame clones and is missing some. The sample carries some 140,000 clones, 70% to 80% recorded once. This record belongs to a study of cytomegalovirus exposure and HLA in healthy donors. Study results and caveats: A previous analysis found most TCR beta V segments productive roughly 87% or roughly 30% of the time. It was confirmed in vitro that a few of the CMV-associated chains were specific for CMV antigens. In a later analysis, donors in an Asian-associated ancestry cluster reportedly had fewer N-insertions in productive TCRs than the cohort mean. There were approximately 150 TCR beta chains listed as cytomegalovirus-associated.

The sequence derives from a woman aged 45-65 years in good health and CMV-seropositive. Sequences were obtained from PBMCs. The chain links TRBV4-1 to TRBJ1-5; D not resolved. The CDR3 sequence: CASSLRLGADSNQPQHF. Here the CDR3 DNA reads TGCGCCAGCAGCCTTCGGCTTGGAGCTGATAGCAATCAGCCCCAGCATTTT.